The sequence of this T cell receptor (beta chain) was determined in a study of Graves' ophthalmopathy and Graves' hyperthyroidism. The CDR3 loop spans 17 amino acids. V lost 1 base and J lost 6, with 16 bases in between. Germline V gene sequence: CDR1 LGHNA, CDR2 YNFKEQ. Amplification of TCR beta CDR3 regions used RNA transcripts. Second-round multiplex PCR came after a first-round RT-PCR that employed HTBI primers. TCRdb fed the multiplex PCR reads into MiXCR, producing one record per CDR3 protein. The sample lists fewer than 600,000 distinct CDR3 sequences, under 15% seen once, with approximately 9.8% in the top ten. Each donor who had ophthalmopathy showed moderate-to-severe activity, a CAS of ≥3, a NOSPECS of ≥4, and a duration under 3 months.

Sample: blood. The V call is TRBV4-2, the J call TRBJ1-6, with a possible D match to TRBD1 (5 bases). This sequence was found in a woman in her 30s with Graves' ophthalmopathy. The DNA of the CDR3 is TGTGCCAGCAGCCAAGTGGCCTACAGGACGTTTAATTCACCCCTCCACTTT. Encoded protein: CASSQVAYRTFNSPLHF.